This T cell receptor (beta chain) was identified in a study of blood T cell repertoires in COVID-19. About the study: The study drew acute and convalescent COVID-19 samples from the United States, Italy and Spain. The cDNA or gDNA used as material had been derived from T cells, B-cell-depleted T cells, or PBMCs.

From germline, CDR1 is MDHEN and CDR2 SYDVKM. The V and J ends lost 2 bases and 5 bases respectively, with 12 bases between them. The length of the CDR3 is 14 residues. Authors' analysis steps: The assay estimated nucleated cells by amplifying reference gene primers. This table comes from immunoSEQ multiplex PCR, and its TCRdb copy is limited to in-frame clones, with some not included. For V, J and clone size, that table is used; D and trimming come from the DNA. The table includes 55,000 to 90,000 clones, more than 85% detected once. Material for sequencing was peripheral blood. This clonotype originated in a man between 65 and 85 years old with active COVID-19. This chain uses TRBV28 with TRBJ2-5, with no clear D. The CDR3 sequence is CASSLGLQVETQYF. As DNA, the CDR3 is TGTGCCAGCAGTTTAGGCCTGCAGGTTGAGACCCAGTACTTC.